The 30 T cell receptor beta chains below come from one sample, sequenced in a study of identical twins. MiXCR, run by TCRdb on the 5' RACE reads, gives a single entry per CDR3 protein. The data hold a few hundred thousand distinct CDR3 sequences, with under 12% observed a single time. Sequences were obtained from memory T cells sorted from blood. The receptors stem from a man aged 50-59 years in good health.

This clonotype appeared many times. V is TRBV12-3 or TRBV12-4 and J is TRBJ2-7; 9 nucleotides match TRBD1. The CDR3 runs 15 residues. The trim removed 1 base at V and 6 bases at J, leaving 7 bases unmatched. The CDR3 sequence: CASSLVQGQGTEQYF. DNA of the CDR3: TGTGCCAGCAGTTTAGTCCAAGGACAGGGGACCGAGCAGTACTTC.

This clonotype was seen repeatedly, ten times or more. This chain links TRBV7-2 with TRBJ2-7, with a tentative D call TRBD1 (5 bases). The CDR3 has 15 residues. Trimming pared 2 bases from V and 3 bases from J, leaving 14 bases between. Germline values: CDR1 SGHTA, CDR2 FQGNSA. In DNA form, the CDR3 reads TGTGCCAGCAGCTTACAAGGGGCGCGAGGCTACGAGCAGTACTTC. It translates to CASSLQGARGYEQYF.

The chain uses TRBV2 and TRBJ2-4; TRBD2 agrees at 16 bases. Germline CDR1 and CDR2: SNHLY and FYNNEI. The CDR3 sequence is 22 residues long. Losses at the gene ends were 1 base for V and 0 bases for J; bases not matched to a gene: 12. This chain's CDR3 is CASSEVGTSGRASFLAKNIQYF. In nucleotides, the CDR3 is TGTGCCAGCAGTGAAGTCGGGACTAGCGGGAGGGCCTCATTTTTAGCCAAAAACATTCAGTACTTC.

This chain connects TRBV7-8 to TRBJ2-2; D gene ambiguous. Trimming removed 0 bases from V and 10 bases from J, with 18 bases in between. From germline, CDR1 is SGHVS and CDR2 FQNEAQ. The CDR3 is 16 residues long. CDR3 bases: TGTGCCAGCAGCTTAGCGCCCTGGATGCGGAGTTTGGAGCTGTTTTTT. Translated: CASSLAPWMRSLELFF. Based on the CDR3 plus reference TRBV7-8 and TRBJ2-2, the full variable domain is GAGVSQSPRYKVAKRGQDVALRCDPISGHVSLFWYQQALGQGPEFLTYFQNEAQLDKSGLPSDRFFAERPEGSVSTLKIQRTQQEDSAVYLCASSLAPWMRSLELFFGEGSRLTVL.

This clonotype has a handful of counts. The DNA for the CDR3 is TGTGCCAGCAATGACGGGGACCCCTACGAGCAGTACTTC. Residues: CASNDGDPYEQYF. The chain is built from TRBV6-1 and TRBJ2-7; D possibly uses TRBD1 or TRBD2 (5 bases each). The CDR3 has 13 residues. Between the trimmed V and J ends, which lost 7 bases and 2 bases, there was a span of 12 bases. Germline V CDR1 and CDR2: MNHNS, SASEGT.

Only one count was recorded for this clonotype. This rearrangement joins TRBV20-1 to TRBJ2-7; 8 bases agree with TRBD2. Germline lookup yields CDR1 DFQATT and CDR2 SNEGSKA (reference sequence). The J segment lost 6 bases and the V segment lost 3 bases, leaving 13 bases of the junction unmatched. CDR3 length: 15 residues. The CDR3 DNA is TGCAGTGCTAGGGCCGGGGGGGCCGAATTCCTCGAGCAGTACTTC. Translation gives CSARAGGAEFLEQYF.

J is TRBJ2-7 and V is TRBV12-3 or TRBV12-4; D perhaps matches TRBD2 (5 bases). This CDR3 spans 13 amino acids. V lost 11 bases to trimming and J lost 0 bases, with 14 bases between them. Written as DNA, the CDR3 is TGTGCCGGGCAAGCGGCGAGCTCCTACGAGCAGTACTTC. It encodes CAGQAASSYEQYF.

V and J are TRBV20-1 and TRBJ2-3; 13 bases are shared with TRBD2. V was clipped by 6 bases and J by 9 bases; unmatched bases: 12. Per the germline V gene, CDR1 is DFQATT and CDR2 is SNEGSKA (reference sequence). The CDR3 length is 15 residues. CDR3 nucleotide sequence: TGCAGTGCCGAAAAGCCGGGACTAGCGGGGAAAACGCAGTATTTT. Its protein is CSAEKPGLAGKTQYF.

This clonotype was seen a few times. The V gene is TRBV7-2, the J gene TRBJ2-7; 7 nucleotides line up with TRBD1. This CDR3 is built from 15 residues. V lost 1 base to trimming and J lost 0 bases; unmatched junction nucleotides: 3. Germline CDR1 SGHTA, CDR2 FQGNSA. CDR3 DNA sequence: TGTGCCAGCAGCTTAGAGACAGGGAGCTCCTACGAGCAGTACTTC. Protein product: CASSLETGSSYEQYF.

This clonotype was seen ten or more times. This chain joins TRBV4-1 and TRBJ1-1; 7 bases are a match to TRBD1. The CDR3 has 14 residues. V was pared by 7 bases and J by 6 bases, with 11 bases of the junction left unmatched. Germline CDR1 MGHRA, CDR2 YSYEKL. CDR3 loop: CASTRTGQDPEAFF. CDR3 DNA sequence: TGCGCCAGCACCCGTACCGGACAGGACCCTGAAGCTTTCTTT.

This chain links TRBV27 with TRBJ2-5; D is uncertain. From germline, CDR1 is MNHEY and CDR2 SMNVEV (reference sequence). The CDR3 length is 13 residues. Trimming took 6 bases from V and 5 from J, leaving 13 bases between them. In nucleotides, the CDR3 is TGTGCCAGCAGCTCCTGGGGTCGCGAGACCCAGTACTTC. Translation: CASSSWGRETQYF.

Ten or more counts support this clonotype. This chain connects TRBV29-1 to TRBJ2-3, with TRBD1 matching over 12 bases. The V gene's germline CDR1 is SQVTM and CDR2 ANQGSEA. This CDR3 is 16 amino acids long. Trimming removed 6 bases from V and 0 bases from J; junction bases left unmatched: 7. In DNA, the CDR3 is TGCAGCGTAAAAGGGGGACAGGGGGCAAGCACAGATACGCAGTATTTT. Amino acids: CSVKGGQGASTDTQYF.

The chain uses TRBV2 and TRBJ2-1; 14 positions match TRBD2. This CDR3 has 15 amino acids. Trimming took 4 bases from V and 5 from J; bases not matched to a gene: 1. Germline lookup yields CDR1 SNHLY and CDR2 FYNNEI. The CDR3 DNA reads TGTGCCAGCAGTGGGACTAGCGGGAGGCACAATGAGCAGTTCTTC. Protein product: CASSGTSGRHNEQFF. Variable domain in full (rest from reference TRBV2 and TRBJ2-1): EPEVTQTPSHQVTQMGQEVILRCVPISNHLYFYWYRQILGQKVEFLVSFYNNEISEKSEIFDDQFSVERPDGSNFTLKIRSTKLEDSAMYFCASSGTSGRHNEQFFGPGTRLTVL.

This clonotype was counted ten times or more. The V call is TRBV6-2 or TRBV6-3, the J call TRBJ1-5; D might be TRBD1 (5 bases). CDR1 and CDR2 (germline): MNHEY, SVGEGT. This CDR3 is built from 14 residues. Trimming stripped 7 bases from V and 9 bases from J, with 19 bases between. The CDR3 here is CASTAQGFRGPQHF. CDR3 nucleotides: TGTGCCAGCACGGCTCAGGGTTTTCGCGGGCCCCAGCATTTT.

The V gene is TRBV7-2, the J gene TRBJ2-4; D is possibly TRBD1 (6 bases). Germline values: CDR1 SGHTA, CDR2 FQGNSA. This CDR3 is 13 amino acids long. Trimming took 5 bases from V and 4 from J, leaving 9 bases between them. CDR3 region: CASSRTVKNIQYF. In DNA form, the CDR3 reads TGTGCCAGCAGCAGGACAGTGAAAAACATTCAGTACTTC.

Details on this clonotype: At one end, the junction sequence differs from germline, possibly due to a read error. This chain joins TRBV4-1 and TRBJ2-3; 8 nucleotides align to TRBD2. Germline V CDR1 and CDR2: MGHRA, YSYEKL. The CDR3 has 15 amino acids. CDR3 nucleotides: TGCGCCAGCAGCCATGAAAGCGGGAGCATAGATACGCAGTATTTT. Amino acids: CASSHESGSIDTQYF.

The J gene is TRBJ1-1, the V gene TRBV7-9; no definite D call. V lost 5 bases, J lost 0 bases, and 7 bases lay in between. The CDR3 loop spans 13 amino acids. Germline CDR1 is SEHNR and CDR2 is FQNEAQ (reference sequence). CDR3 nucleotides: TGTGCCAGCAGCCGGTGGATGAACACTGAAGCTTTCTTT. This encodes CASSRWMNTEAFF.

This clonotype has a single count. This chain joins TRBV3-1 and TRBJ2-5; 7 bases are shared with TRBD1. Germline loops: CDR1 LGHDT, CDR2 YNNKEL (reference sequence). The CDR3 is made up of 14 amino acids. Trimming at V came to 3 bases and at J to 7 bases, leaving 8 bases not matched to a gene. The CDR3 reads CASSQGQLLATQYF. The DNA for the CDR3 is TGTGCCAGCAGCCAGGGACAGCTTCTGGCGACCCAGTACTTC.

This clonotype was detected ten times or more. The V and J genes are TRBV6-5 and TRBJ1-5; no firm D call. Trimming removed 0 bases from V and 2 bases from J, with 8 bases in between. This CDR3 region has 15 residues. The germline CDR1 and CDR2 sequences are MNHEY and SVGAGI. The CDR3 region is CASSYSHGGNQPQHF. The DNA for the CDR3 is TGTGCCAGCAGTTACTCCCATGGGGGCAATCAGCCCCAGCATTTT.

This clonotype appeared many times. This rearrangement joins TRBV3-1 to TRBJ2-6; possible D gene TRBD1, 5 bases. CDR3 size: 14 residues. Between the trimmed V and J ends, which lost 4 bases and 9 bases, there was a span of 13 bases. From germline, CDR1 is LGHDT and CDR2 YNNKEL (reference sequence). For the CDR3, the DNA is TGTGCCAGCAGCCTATCCCGGACACTCAACGTCCTGACTTTC. Protein product: CASSLSRTLNVLTF.

The count of this clonotype is one. The V gene is TRBV11-3, the J gene TRBJ2-5; possibly TRBD2 for D (6 bases). Germline lookup yields CDR1 SGHNT and CDR2 YENEEA. The CDR3 has 14 amino acids. The ends were cut back, 5 bases at V and 5 bases at J, with 15 bases in the middle. As DNA, the CDR3 is TGTGCCAGCAGCGCCCGTGGGGGGAAGGAGACCCAGTACTTC. Protein: CASSARGGKETQYF.

The chain joins TRBV6-1 to TRBJ1-6; the D gene is possibly TRBD1 (5 bases). This CDR3 has 14 residues. The V and J ends lost 6 bases and 10 bases respectively, with 16 bases between them. Per the germline V gene, CDR1 is MNHNS and CDR2 is SASEGT. The CDR3 DNA reads TGTGCCAGCAGCGGGCCCTCTGGGGGGTCACCCCTCCACTTT. Translated, it gives CASSGPSGGSPLHF.

This rearrangement joins TRBV20-1 to TRBJ1-4; D gene ambiguous. CDR1 is DFQATT and CDR2 is SNEGSKA in the germline V gene (reference sequence). V lost 1 base, J lost 4 bases, and 13 bases lay in between. The CDR3 runs 15 residues. The CDR3 DNA follows: TGCAGTGCTAGAGTACCAGGAGACTATAATGAAAAACTGTTTTTT. Translation gives CSARVPGDYNEKLFF.

The V and J genes are TRBV28 and TRBJ1-2; D not resolved. The CDR3 loop spans 16 amino acids. Trimming cost V 8 bases and J 1 base, with 20 bases left between them. Germline V lookup: CDR1 MDHEN, CDR2 SYDVKM. CDR3 coding DNA: TGTGCCAGCCTCGATGGTGGGCTGAACTTTAACTATGGCTACACCTTC. It is translated as CASLDGGLNFNYGYTF.

The chain links TRBV7-8 to TRBJ2-1, with 8 bases fitting TRBD2. J was trimmed by 8 bases and V by 8 bases; bases with no gene match: 14. Per germline, CDR1 SGHVS and CDR2 FQNEAQ. The CDR3 consists of 15 residues. CDR3 DNA sequence: TGTGCCAGCGGCCGGAGGAGCGGGAGAGGAGATGAGCAGTTCTTC. It specifies CASGRRSGRGDEQFF.

This clonotype was seen ten or more times. This chain connects TRBV7-8 to TRBJ2-7; 9 bases are a match to TRBD1. The ends lost 6 bases at V and 3 bases at J; junction bases unmatched: 6. In germline, CDR1 is SGHVS, CDR2 FQNEAQ. The CDR3 consists of 14 residues. The CDR3 spells CASRHGTGSYEQYF. The CDR3 nucleotides read TGTGCCAGCAGACACGGGACAGGGAGCTACGAGCAGTACTTC. Based on the CDR3 plus reference TRBV7-8 and TRBJ2-7, the full variable domain is GAGVSQSPRYKVAKRGQDVALRCDPISGHVSLFWYQQALGQGPEFLTYFQNEAQLDKSGLPSDRFFAERPEGSVSTLKIQRTQQEDSAVYLCASRHGTGSYEQYFGPGTRLTVT.

This chain joins TRBV5-1 and TRBJ2-7; D is perhaps TRBD1 (5 bases). The CDR3 contains 15 residues. V gave up 3 bases and J gave up 3 bases, with 16 bases separating them. Germline loops: CDR1 SGHRS, CDR2 YFSETQ. CDR3 sequence: CASSSPQGRSYEQYF. The CDR3 DNA sequence: TGCGCCAGCAGCTCGCCCCAGGGCAGGAGCTACGAGCAGTACTTC.

This clonotype has a count of ten or more. The rearrangement joins TRBV7-8 to TRBJ2-7, with no clear D. The length of the CDR3 is 13 residues. Germline V gene data show CDR1 as SGHVS and CDR2 as FQNEAQ. V gave up 1 base and J gave up 2 bases, with 6 bases separating them. The DNA for the CDR3 is TGTGCCAGCAGCTTAGTTGAGCCCTACGAGCAGTACTTC. Protein sequence: CASSLVEPYEQYF.

This clonotype was seen more than once but under ten times. The CDR3 protein is CASSAGLAGENAYNEQFF. CDR3 sequence (DNA): TGCGCCAGCAGCGCGGGACTAGCGGGCGAGAACGCCTACAATGAGCAGTTCTTC. The rearrangement joins TRBV4-1 to TRBJ2-1; 12 positions match TRBD2. Germline CDR1 MGHRA, CDR2 YSYEKL. The CDR3 runs 18 residues. With 5 bases clipped from V and 2 bases from J, the junction kept 10 bases outside the gene matches.

In this sample, this clonotype turned up many times. The J gene is TRBJ2-7, the V gene TRBV4-3, with 7 bases fitting TRBD1. Trimming at V came to 1 base and at J to 3 bases, leaving 9 bases not matched to a gene. From germline, CDR1 is LGHNA and CDR2 YSLEER. This CDR3 comprises 16 residues. CDR3 protein: CASSQAPQGSSYEQYF. The CDR3 DNA reads TGCGCCAGCAGCCAAGCGCCACAGGGGAGTAGCTACGAGCAGTACTTC.